The subject of this entry is one TCR beta chain. What it recognizes is unknown. The source of the sample is a study of T cell responses to AZD1222 COVID-19 vaccine. Trimming at V came to 4 bases and at J to 11 bases, leaving 16 bases not matched to a gene. CDR1 and CDR2 from the germline V gene are LGHDT and YNNKEL (reference sequence). The CDR3 loop spans 17 amino acids. The study, taken as a whole, reports: At 160-218 and 743-854, vaccine-associated CD4 TCRs were dominant, and they spanned spike. Possibly, clonal diversity was underestimated; donors were largely white British and included more females. Among AZD1222 vaccinees, only six were seropositive at baseline.

Method: immunoSEQ multiplex PCR; TCRdb's copy keeps in-frame clones and lacks some. This table has under 60,000 clones, over 75% appearing once. The chain combines TRBV3-1 (or the pseudogene TRBV3-2) with TRBJ2-3, with TRBD2 identical over 12 bases. This sample comprised peripheral blood, obtained 28 days after the second AZD1222 dose. This clonotype originated in an adult who received the AZD1222 COVID-19 vaccine. CDR3 sequence (DNA): TGTGCCAGCAGCCCGATGTGGACTAGCGGGACGGGCAAAGGGCAGTATTTT. This codes for CASSPMWTSGTGKGQYF.